The 8 T cell receptor beta chains presented below share a single source sample, sequenced in a study of HIV-infected patients and healthy controls. The repertoire came from unfractionated whole blood and reflected all unsorted peripheral T cells. cDNA was made from 500 ng RNA using alpha and beta constant primers. Separate chain-specific third strand synthesis with multiplexing indices produced the alpha and beta libraries. Each CDR3 protein is one row after TCRdb ran MiXCR on the 5' RACE reads. The sample holds 7,500 or so distinct CDR3 sequences, about 7.3% seen once. The specimen comprised blood, sampled before antiretroviral therapy. These receptor sequences come from an adult with HIV infection.

This clonotype is medium-sized within its sample. The chain employs TRBV4-2 and TRBJ1-2, with 8 bases fitting TRBD1. The CDR3 covers 14 residues. CDR1 is LGHNA, CDR2 YNFKEQ, per germline. The ends lost 2 bases at V and 3 bases at J; junction bases unmatched: 2. The CDR3 coding sequence is TGTGCCAGCAGCCAACCGGGACAGGACTATGGCTACACCTTC. Translating gives CASSQPGQDYGYTF.

By proportion, this clonotype is medium-sized. The genes are TRBV11-3 and TRBJ2-1; D is ambiguous. The CDR3 spans 13 residues. From germline, CDR1 is SGHNT and CDR2 YENEEA. Deletions cut 0 bases from V and 5 bases from J, with 5 bases between. In DNA, the CDR3 is TGTGCCAGCAGCTTAGACGTAAACAATGAGCAGTTCTTC. This gives the protein CASSLDVNNEQFF.

This clonotype showed up many times. The rearrangement uses TRBV7-6 and TRBJ2-7, with D hard to call. This CDR3 is built from 16 residues. Trimming cost V 3 bases and J 4 bases, with 19 bases left between them. Looked up from germline, CDR1 is SGHVS and CDR2 is FNYEAQ. CDR3: CASSFPLSADRYEQYF. DNA of the CDR3: TGTGCCAGCAGCTTCCCTCTGAGTGCGGATCGGTACGAGCAGTACTTC.

The chain carries TRBV5-1 and TRBJ2-3, with 9 nucleotides matching TRBD1. The V and J ends lost 4 bases and 2 bases, in that order; junction bases with no gene match: 5. The CDR3 consists of 15 residues. CDR1 SGHRS and CDR2 YFSETQ come from the germline V gene. CDR3 sequence (DNA): TGCGCCAGCAGCCCGGGACAGGGCGACACAGATACGCAGTATTTT. Encoded protein: CASSPGQGDTDTQYF.

This clonotype was counted at least ten times. CDR3 protein: CSARDRLAGATYEQYF. CDR3 DNA: TGCAGTGCTAGAGATCGGCTAGCGGGAGCTACCTACGAGCAGTACTTC. The V gene is TRBV20-1, the J gene TRBJ2-7, with 10 bases matching TRBD2. Germline-derived CDR1 and CDR2 are DFQATT and SNEGSKA (reference sequence). CDR3 length equals 16 residues. V was clipped by 0 bases and J by 2 bases; unmatched bases: 7.

This clonotype was seen many times. The genes are TRBV7-9 and TRBJ2-7, with TRBD2 matching 11 bases. Losses at the gene ends were 5 bases for V and 2 bases for J; bases not matched to a gene: 5. The CDR3 sequence is 15 residues long. CDR1 is SEHNR and CDR2 is FQNEAQ in the germline V gene (reference sequence). This chain's CDR3 is CASSHTSGRAYEQYF. CDR3 bases: TGTGCCAGCAGCCATACTAGCGGGAGAGCCTACGAGCAGTACTTC.

The chain has TRBV2 and TRBJ1-5; weak D call: TRBD1 (6 bases). The V gene lost 4 bases and the J gene lost 1 base, with 14 bases spanning the gap. The CDR3 length is 16 residues. Germline CDR1 is SNHLY and CDR2 is FYNNEI. The CDR3, as DNA: TGTGCCAGCAGTGGTACAGGGTTAACGAGCAATCAGCCCCAGCATTTT. Translation: CASSGTGLTSNQPQHF.

This clonotype has at least ten counts. The chain has TRBV24-1 and TRBJ2-1; 7 nucleotides agree with TRBD2. The CDR3 has 14 amino acids. Per the germline V gene, CDR1 is KGHDR and CDR2 is SFDVKD. Trimming took 5 bases from V and 4 from J; bases not matched to a gene: 4. The DNA of the CDR3 is TGTGCCACCAGTGCCCAGCGGGGTTACAATGAGCAGTTCTTC. Amino acid sequence: CATSAQRGYNEQFF.